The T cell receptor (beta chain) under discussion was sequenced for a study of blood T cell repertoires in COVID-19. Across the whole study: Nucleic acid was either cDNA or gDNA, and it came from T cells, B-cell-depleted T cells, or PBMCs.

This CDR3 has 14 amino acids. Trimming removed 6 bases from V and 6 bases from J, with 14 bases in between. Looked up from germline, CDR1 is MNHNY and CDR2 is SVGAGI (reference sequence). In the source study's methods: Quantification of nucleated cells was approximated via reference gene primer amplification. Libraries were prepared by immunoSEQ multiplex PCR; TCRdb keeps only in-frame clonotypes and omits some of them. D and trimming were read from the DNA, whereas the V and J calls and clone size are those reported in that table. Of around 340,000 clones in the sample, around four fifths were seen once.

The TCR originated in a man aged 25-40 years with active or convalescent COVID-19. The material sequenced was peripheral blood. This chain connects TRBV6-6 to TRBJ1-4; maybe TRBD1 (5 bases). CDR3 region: CASSLDSGDEKLFF. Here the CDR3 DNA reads TGTGCCAGCAGCCTCGACAGTGGGGATGAAAAACTGTTTTTT.